This entry describes one T cell receptor (beta chain). Its antigen is unknown. This sample was included in a study of T-cell memory formation after mild COVID-19. General observations from the study: A subset of responding clones appeared in pre-infection memory, suggesting cross-reactive memory joined.

One entry per CDR3 protein results from TCRdb running MiXCR on the 5' RACE reads. The table records a few hundred thousand distinct CDR3 sequences, about 11% of them present only once. Trimming removed 11 bases from V and 0 bases from J; junction bases left unmatched: 10. CDR1 and CDR2 from the germline V gene are MDHEN and SYDVKM. This CDR3 has 16 amino acids. Sample: PBMCs or a T cell subset sorted from them (not recorded which). This receptor was taken from a man between 18 and 29 years old who had mild COVID-19 (a few samples of this study predate the infection). Cell type and time point are not known. The chain joins TRBV28 to TRBJ2-3; 11 bases align to TRBD2. Here the CDR3 reads CAAWGSGGASTDTQYF. The CDR3 DNA reads TGTGCCGCTTGGGGTAGCGGGGGGGCTAGCACAGATACGCAGTATTTT.